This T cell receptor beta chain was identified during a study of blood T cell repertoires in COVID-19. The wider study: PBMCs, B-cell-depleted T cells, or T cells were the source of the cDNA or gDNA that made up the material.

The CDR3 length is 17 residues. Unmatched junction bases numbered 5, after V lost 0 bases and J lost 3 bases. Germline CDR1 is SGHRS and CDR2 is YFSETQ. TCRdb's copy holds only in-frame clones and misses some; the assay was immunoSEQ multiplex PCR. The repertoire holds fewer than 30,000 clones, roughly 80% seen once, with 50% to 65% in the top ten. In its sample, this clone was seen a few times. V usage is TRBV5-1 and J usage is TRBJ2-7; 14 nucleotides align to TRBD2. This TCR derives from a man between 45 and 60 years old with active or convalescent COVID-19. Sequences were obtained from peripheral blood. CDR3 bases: TGCGCCAGCAGCTTGGGGACTAGCGGGAGGTCTATCTACGAGCAGTACTTC. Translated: CASSLGTSGRSIYEQYF.